What follows are 18 T cell receptor beta chains derived from one specimen sequenced in a study of T cells after yellow fever vaccination. TCRdb reanalysed the 5' RACE reads using MiXCR and keeps one entry per CDR3 protein. The data show fewer than 650,000 distinct CDR3 sequences, roughly a fifth seen once. The specimen comprised PBMCs, sampled roughly 20 days after the first yellow fever vaccination. These receptors were taken from a man aged 18 to 30 who received the YFV17D yellow fever vaccine.

The chain couples TRBV6-5 to TRBJ2-7, with TRBD1 matching over 7 bases. This CDR3 comprises 14 residues. The J segment lost 3 bases and the V segment lost 2 bases, leaving 4 bases of the junction unmatched. The germline V gene encodes CDR1 MNHEY and CDR2 SVGAGI. The CDR3 nucleotides are TGTGCCAGCAGTTACAGGGACAGAAGCTACGAGCAGTACTTC. Translation gives CASSYRDRSYEQYF.

This clonotype was seen a few times. The chain recombines TRBV6-5 with TRBJ2-7; maybe TRBD1 (6 bases). There are 13 residues in the CDR3. CDR1 is MNHEY, CDR2 SVGAGI, per germline. Trimming shortened V by 2 bases and J by 2 bases, and 7 bases separated the two germline ends. The CDR3 reads CASSYQGTYEQYF. The CDR3 DNA reads as TGTGCCAGCAGTTACCAGGGGACCTACGAGCAGTACTTC.

This clonotype was seen a few times. The chain employs TRBV12-3 or TRBV12-4 and TRBJ2-3, with 8 bases that match TRBD2. The CDR3 length is 14 residues. With V trimmed by 5 bases and J by 5 bases, 6 bases remained unmatched. Written as DNA, the CDR3 is TGTGCCAGCAGTCCCCGGGGGGGCCAAGATACGCAGTATTTT. Translating gives CASSPRGGQDTQYF.

This clonotype has more than one count but fewer than ten. The chain is built from TRBV2 and TRBJ2-7; TRBD1 agrees at 9 bases. CDR1 and CDR2 from the germline V gene are SNHLY and FYNNEI. The junction had 2 bases not matched to a gene; V was cut back by 6 bases and J by 2 bases. CDR3 length equals 13 residues. The CDR3 spells CASRGQGPYEQYV. The CDR3 nucleotides are TGTGCCAGCAGGGGACAGGGCCCCTACGAGCAGTACGTC.

DNA for the CDR3: TGTGCCAGCAGCGGGACATACACTGAAGCTTTCTTT. Residues: CASSGTYTEAFF. V usage is TRBV6-5 and J usage is TRBJ1-1; tentative D call: TRBD1 (6 bases). This CDR3 has 12 residues. The germline V and J ends were trimmed by 6 bases and 3 bases, with 8 bases remaining between them. Looked up from germline, CDR1 is MNHEY and CDR2 is SVGAGI.

This clonotype has a count of ten or more. The rearrangement joins TRBV20-1 to TRBJ2-2; D unclear. The CDR3 is made up of 13 amino acids. Germline assignment: CDR1 DFQATT and CDR2 SNEGSKA (reference sequence). Trimming took off 5 bases at V and 0 bases at J, with 7 bases between the two ends. Written as DNA, the CDR3 is TGCAGTGCTCGCCCGACGAACACCGGGGAGCTGTTTTTT. Its protein product is CSARPTNTGELFF.

This clonotype was counted between two and nine times. The chain recombines TRBV5-1 with TRBJ1-2, with D possibly being TRBD1 (6 bases). Trimming pared 4 bases from V and 8 bases from J, leaving 15 bases between. CDR1 is SGHRS and CDR2 is YFSETQ in the germline V gene. The CDR3 has 13 residues. The CDR3 here is CASSPGTLRGYTF. The CDR3 DNA sequence: TGCGCCAGCAGCCCCGGGACATTGAGGGGCTACACCTTC.

The chain links TRBV4-1 to TRBJ2-5; D call uncertain. The germline CDR1 and CDR2 sequences are MGHRA and YSYEKL. The V gene lost 1 base and the J gene lost 3 bases, with 6 bases spanning the gap. This CDR3 region has 13 residues. This chain's CDR3 is CASSQVTKETQYF. The DNA for the CDR3 is TGCGCCAGCAGCCAAGTCACAAAAGAGACCCAGTACTTC.

This clonotype was counted a few times. The chain joins TRBV20-1 to TRBJ2-3; D unresolved. This CDR3 contains 12 residues. V lost 3 bases and J lost 2, with 6 bases in between. Germline V gene data show CDR1 as DFQATT and CDR2 as SNEGSKA (reference sequence). DNA of the CDR3: TGCAGTGCTAGTCCTGCCACAGATACGCAGTATTTT. It is translated as CSASPATDTQYF.

The sample holds a few counts of this clonotype. The chain is built from TRBV5-1 and TRBJ2-1; 7 bases are shared with TRBD2. The germline CDR1 and CDR2 sequences are SGHRS and YFSETQ. V lost 0 bases and J lost 5; bases outside the gene matches: 11. The length of the CDR3 is 17 residues. CDR3 loop: CASSLGVIAGDNNEQFF. The CDR3 nucleotides are TGCGCCAGCAGCTTGGGGGTGATAGCGGGTGACAACAATGAGCAGTTCTTC.

This rearrangement joins TRBV7-9 to TRBJ2-1; possible D gene TRBD1, 7 bases. CDR1 and CDR2 (germline): SEHNR, FQNEAQ (reference sequence). V was cut by 1 base and J by 8 bases, with 15 bases left in between. The CDR3 has 15 residues. The CDR3 region is CASSLEDRREDEQFF. In DNA, the CDR3 is TGTGCCAGCAGCTTAGAGGACAGGAGGGAGGATGAGCAGTTCTTC. The whole variable domain, filled in from reference TRBV7-9 and TRBJ2-1, reads DTGVSQNPRHKITKRGQNVTFRCDPISEHNRLYWYRQTLGQGPEFLTYFQNEAQLEKSRLLSDRFSAERPKGSFSTLEIQRTEQGDSAMYLCASSLEDRREDEQFFGPGTRLTVL.

This clonotype was observed a few times. J is TRBJ2-1 and V is TRBV5-4; TRBD2 aligns across 8 bases. This CDR3 has 16 amino acids. The germline V gene has CDR1 SGHNT and CDR2 YYREEE (reference sequence). The V gene end was trimmed by 4 bases and the J gene end by 6 bases; junction bases not matched to a gene: 12. The CDR3 is CASSDSGGGHTNEQFF. CDR3 bases: TGTGCCAGCAGCGACTCCGGGGGGGGCCACACCAATGAGCAGTTCTTC.

This clonotype was counted between two and nine times. This chain links TRBV20-1 with TRBJ2-7; D not certain. There are 11 residues in the CDR3. Germline V lookup: CDR1 DFQATT, CDR2 SNEGSKA (reference sequence). The germline V and J ends were trimmed by 5 bases and 5 bases, with 10 bases remaining between them. CDR3: CSAGIVNEQYF. CDR3 sequence (DNA): TGCAGTGCTGGGATAGTGAACGAGCAGTACTTC.

The V call is TRBV4-2, the J call TRBJ2-1, with 7 bases aligning to TRBD2. Germline trimming cut 0 bases from V and 4 bases from J; bases unmatched to any gene: 6. CDR3 length: 16 amino acids. Germline V gene data show CDR1 as LGHNA and CDR2 as YNFKEQ. The CDR3 nucleotides read TGTGCCAGCAGCCAAGATAAGGCTAGCGGATACAATGAGCAGTTCTTC. Translated, it gives CASSQDKASGYNEQFF.

V gene TRBV7-9 combines with J gene TRBJ2-2; D is perhaps TRBD1 or TRBD2 (6 bases each). Trimming stripped 4 bases from V and 2 bases from J, with 17 bases between. The CDR3 runs to 17 residues. CDR1 is SEHNR and CDR2 is FQNEAQ in the germline V gene (reference sequence). Here the CDR3 reads CASSSPPGAVNTGELFF. The DNA of the CDR3 is TGTGCCAGCAGCTCACCCCCGGGGGCGGTTAACACCGGGGAGCTGTTTTTT.

This clonotype was found a few times. The genes are TRBV29-1 and TRBJ1-2; 8 nucleotides match TRBD1. There are 13 residues in the CDR3. Germline loops: CDR1 SQVTM, CDR2 ANQGSEA. With 4 bases clipped from V and 1 base from J, the junction kept 2 bases outside the gene matches. The CDR3 spells CSVATGDNYGYTF. The DNA of the CDR3 is TGCAGCGTTGCGACAGGGGATAACTATGGCTACACCTTC.

This clonotype was seen more than once but under ten times. The chain combines TRBV7-3 with TRBJ1-1, with no clear D. The germline CDR1 and CDR2 sequences are SGHTA and FQGTGA. With 5 bases removed from V and 4 bases from J, the gap between germline ends came to 11 bases. The CDR3 has 13 residues. As DNA, the CDR3 is TGTGCCAGCAGCGCACATACTAGCACTGAAGCTTTCTTT. This translates into CASSAHTSTEAFF. Variable domain in full (rest from reference TRBV7-3 and TRBJ1-1): GAGVSQTPSNKVTEKGKYVELRCDPISGHTALYWYRQSLGQGPEFLIYFQGTGAADDSGLPNDRFFAVRPEGSVSTLKIQRTERGDSAVYLCASSAHTSTEAFFGQGTRLTVV.

The table lists this clonotype with a few counts. The DNA of the CDR3 is TGTGCCAGCGGATCTGGCAACGAGAACACTGAAGCTTTCTTT. It encodes CASGSGNENTEAFF. The chain combines TRBV10-3 with TRBJ1-1; D gene ambiguous. V was pared by 10 bases and J by 1 base, with 16 bases between. CDR3 length: 14 residues. Germline-derived CDR1 and CDR2 are ENHRY and SYGVKD.